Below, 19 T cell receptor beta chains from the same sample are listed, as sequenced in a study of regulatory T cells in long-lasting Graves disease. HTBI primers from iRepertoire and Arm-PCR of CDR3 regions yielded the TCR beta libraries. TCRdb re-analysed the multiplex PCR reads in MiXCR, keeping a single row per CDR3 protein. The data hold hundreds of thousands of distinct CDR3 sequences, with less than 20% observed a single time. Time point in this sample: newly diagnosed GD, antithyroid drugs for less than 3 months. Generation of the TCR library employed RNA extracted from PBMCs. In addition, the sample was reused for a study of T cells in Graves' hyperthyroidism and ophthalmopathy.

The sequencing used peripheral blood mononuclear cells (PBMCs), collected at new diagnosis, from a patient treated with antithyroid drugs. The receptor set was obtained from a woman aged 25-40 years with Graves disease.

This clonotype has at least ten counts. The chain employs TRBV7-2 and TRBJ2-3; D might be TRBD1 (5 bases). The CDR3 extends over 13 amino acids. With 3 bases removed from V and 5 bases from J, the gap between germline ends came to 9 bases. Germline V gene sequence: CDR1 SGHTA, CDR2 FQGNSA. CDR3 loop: CASSLGRGDTQYF. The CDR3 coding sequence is TGTGCCAGCAGCTTGGGGCGAGGAGATACGCAGTATTTT.

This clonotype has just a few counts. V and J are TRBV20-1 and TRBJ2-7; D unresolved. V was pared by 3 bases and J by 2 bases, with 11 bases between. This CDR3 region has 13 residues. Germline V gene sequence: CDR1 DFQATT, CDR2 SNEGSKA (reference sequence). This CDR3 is CSASGHNAYEQYF. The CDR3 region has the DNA TGCAGTGCTAGTGGGCACAATGCCTACGAGCAGTACTTC.

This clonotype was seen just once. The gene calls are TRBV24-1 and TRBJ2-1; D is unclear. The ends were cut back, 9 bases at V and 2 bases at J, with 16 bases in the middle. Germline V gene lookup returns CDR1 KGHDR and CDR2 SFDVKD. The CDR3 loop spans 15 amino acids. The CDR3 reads CATGSRLSPYNEQFF. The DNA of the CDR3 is TGTGCCACCGGATCGCGCTTATCCCCCTACAATGAGCAGTTCTTC.

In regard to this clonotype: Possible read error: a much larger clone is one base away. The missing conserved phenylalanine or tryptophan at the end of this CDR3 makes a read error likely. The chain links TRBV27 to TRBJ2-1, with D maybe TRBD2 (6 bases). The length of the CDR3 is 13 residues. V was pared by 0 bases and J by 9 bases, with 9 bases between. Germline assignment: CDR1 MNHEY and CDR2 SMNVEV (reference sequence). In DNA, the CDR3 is TGTGCCAGCAGTTTATCGGTGGGAGGTGAGCAGTTCTTA. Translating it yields CASSLSVGGEQFL.

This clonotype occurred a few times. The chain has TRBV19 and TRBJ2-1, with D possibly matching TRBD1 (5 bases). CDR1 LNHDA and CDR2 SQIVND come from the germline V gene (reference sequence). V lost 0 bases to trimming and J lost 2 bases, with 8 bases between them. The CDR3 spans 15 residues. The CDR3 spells CASSIEGPTYNEQFF. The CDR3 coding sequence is TGTGCCAGTAGTATAGAGGGGCCAACCTACAATGAGCAGTTCTTC.

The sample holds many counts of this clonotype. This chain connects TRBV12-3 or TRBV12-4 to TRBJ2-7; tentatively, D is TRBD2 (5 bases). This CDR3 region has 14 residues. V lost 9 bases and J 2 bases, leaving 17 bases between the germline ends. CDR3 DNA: TGTGCCAGTGCGGAGCGGCGAGCGGCCTACGAGCAGTACTTC. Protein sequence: CASAERRAAYEQYF.

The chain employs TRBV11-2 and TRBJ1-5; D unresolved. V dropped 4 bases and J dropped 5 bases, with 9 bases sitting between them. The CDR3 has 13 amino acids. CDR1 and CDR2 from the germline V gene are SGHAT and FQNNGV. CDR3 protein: CASSSSLDQPQHF. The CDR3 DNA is TGTGCCAGCAGCTCGAGTTTGGATCAGCCCCAGCATTTT.

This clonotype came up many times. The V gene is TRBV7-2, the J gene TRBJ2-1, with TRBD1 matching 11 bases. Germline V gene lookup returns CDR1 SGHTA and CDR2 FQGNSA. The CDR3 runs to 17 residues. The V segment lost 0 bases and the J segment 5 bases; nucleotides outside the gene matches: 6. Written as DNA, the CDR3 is TGTGCCAGCAGCTTAGCGGAACCGGGACAGGGGGACAATGAGCAGTTCTTC. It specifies CASSLAEPGQGDNEQFF.

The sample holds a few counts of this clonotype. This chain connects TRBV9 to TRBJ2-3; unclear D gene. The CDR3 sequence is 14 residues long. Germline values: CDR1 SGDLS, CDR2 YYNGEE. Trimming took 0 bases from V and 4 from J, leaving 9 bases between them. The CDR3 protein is CASSVVDSPDTQYF. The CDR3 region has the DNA TGTGCCAGCAGCGTAGTTGACTCACCAGATACGCAGTATTTT.

CDR3 loop: CASSWGGMSNQPQHF. In DNA, the CDR3 is TGTGCCAGCAGCTGGGGAGGCATGAGCAATCAGCCCCAGCATTTT. This chain connects TRBV5-6 to TRBJ1-5; D is uncertain. The CDR3 runs to 15 residues. CDR1 is SGHDT, CDR2 YYEEEE, per germline. Trimming pared 3 bases from V and 1 base from J, leaving 11 bases between. Based on the CDR3 plus reference TRBV5-6 and TRBJ1-5, the full variable domain is DAGVTQSPTHLIKTRGQQVTLRCSPKSGHDTVSWYQQALGQGPQFIFQYYEEEERQRGNFPDRFSGHQFPNYSSELNVNALLLGDSALYLCASSWGGMSNQPQHFGDGTRLSIL.

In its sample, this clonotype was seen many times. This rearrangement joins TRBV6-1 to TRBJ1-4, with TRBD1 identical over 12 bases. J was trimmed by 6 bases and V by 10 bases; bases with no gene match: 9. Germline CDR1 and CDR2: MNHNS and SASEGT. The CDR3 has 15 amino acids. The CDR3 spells CANPGQGAYDEKLFF. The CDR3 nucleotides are TGTGCCAACCCGGGACAGGGGGCTTATGATGAAAAACTGTTTTTT.

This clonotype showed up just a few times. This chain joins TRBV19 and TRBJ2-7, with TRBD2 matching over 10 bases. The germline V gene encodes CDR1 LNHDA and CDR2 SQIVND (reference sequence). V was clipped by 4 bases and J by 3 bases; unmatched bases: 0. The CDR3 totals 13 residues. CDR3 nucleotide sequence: TGTGCCAGTAGTAAGCGGGAGGGCTACGAGCAGTACTTC. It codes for CASSKREGYEQYF.

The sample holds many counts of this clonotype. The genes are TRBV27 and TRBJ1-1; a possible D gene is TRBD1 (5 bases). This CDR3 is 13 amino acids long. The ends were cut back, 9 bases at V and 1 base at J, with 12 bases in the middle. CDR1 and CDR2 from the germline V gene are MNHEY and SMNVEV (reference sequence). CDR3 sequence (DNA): TGTGCCAGGGAATACCAGGGGAACACTGAAGCTTTCTTT. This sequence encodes CAREYQGNTEAFF.

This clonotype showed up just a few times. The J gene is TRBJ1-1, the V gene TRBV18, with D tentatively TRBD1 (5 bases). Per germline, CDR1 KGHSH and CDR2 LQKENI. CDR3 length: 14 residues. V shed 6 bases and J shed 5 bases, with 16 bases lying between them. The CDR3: CASSRHQGETEAFF. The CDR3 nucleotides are TGTGCCAGCTCCCGGCATCAGGGTGAAACTGAAGCTTTCTTT.

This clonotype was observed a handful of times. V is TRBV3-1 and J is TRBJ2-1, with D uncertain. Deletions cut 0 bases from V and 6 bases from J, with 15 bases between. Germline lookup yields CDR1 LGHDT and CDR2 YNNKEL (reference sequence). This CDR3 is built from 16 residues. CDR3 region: CASSQDLVGGFNEQFF. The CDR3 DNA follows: TGTGCCAGCAGCCAAGATCTTGTCGGTGGGTTCAATGAGCAGTTCTTC.

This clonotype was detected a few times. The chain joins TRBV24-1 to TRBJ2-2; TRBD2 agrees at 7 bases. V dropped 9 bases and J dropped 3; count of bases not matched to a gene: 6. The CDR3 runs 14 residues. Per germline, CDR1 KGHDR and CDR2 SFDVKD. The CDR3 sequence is CATGAGVHTGELFF. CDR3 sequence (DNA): TGTGCCACCGGGGCGGGAGTCCACACCGGGGAGCTGTTTTTT.

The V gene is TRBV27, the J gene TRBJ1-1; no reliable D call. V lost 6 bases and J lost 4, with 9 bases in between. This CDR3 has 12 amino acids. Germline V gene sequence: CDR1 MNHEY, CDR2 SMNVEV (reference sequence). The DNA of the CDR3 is TGTGCCAGCAGAGACCCGGGCACTGAAGCTTTCTTT. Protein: CASRDPGTEAFF.

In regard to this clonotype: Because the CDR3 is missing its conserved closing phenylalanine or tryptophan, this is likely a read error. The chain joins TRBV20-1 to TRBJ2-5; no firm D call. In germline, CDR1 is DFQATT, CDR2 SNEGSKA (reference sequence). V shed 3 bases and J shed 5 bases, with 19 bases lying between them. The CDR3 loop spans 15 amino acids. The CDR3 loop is CSASHFSGPRETQYL. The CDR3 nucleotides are TGCAGTGCTAGCCATTTTTCCGGGCCTAGGGAGACCCAGTACCTC.

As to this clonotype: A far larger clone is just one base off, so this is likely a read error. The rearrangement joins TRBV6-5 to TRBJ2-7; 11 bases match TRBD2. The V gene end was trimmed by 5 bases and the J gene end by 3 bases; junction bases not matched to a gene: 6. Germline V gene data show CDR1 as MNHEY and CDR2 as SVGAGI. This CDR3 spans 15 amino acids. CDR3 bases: TGTGCCAGCAGTGGCCCGACTAGCGGGAACTACGAGCAGTACTTC. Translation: CASSGPTSGNYEQYF.